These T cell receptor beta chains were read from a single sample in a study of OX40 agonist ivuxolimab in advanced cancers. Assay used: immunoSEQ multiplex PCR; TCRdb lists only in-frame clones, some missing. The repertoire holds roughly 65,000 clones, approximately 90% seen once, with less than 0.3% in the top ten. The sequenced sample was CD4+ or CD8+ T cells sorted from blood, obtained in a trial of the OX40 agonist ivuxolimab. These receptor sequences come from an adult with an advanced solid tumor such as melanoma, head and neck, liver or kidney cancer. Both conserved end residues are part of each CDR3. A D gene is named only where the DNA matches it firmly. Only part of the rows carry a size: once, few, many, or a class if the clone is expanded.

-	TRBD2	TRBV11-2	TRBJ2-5	TGTGCCAGCAGCTTAGGGACTAGCGGAAAGACCCAGTACTTC	CASSLGTSGKTQYF
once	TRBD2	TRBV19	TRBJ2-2	TGTGCCAGCGGACTAGCGGGAGGGGCCGGGGAGCTGTTTTTT	CASGLAGGAGELFF
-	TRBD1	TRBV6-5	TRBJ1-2	TGTGCCAGCAGTAGGACAGGGGATCGGAACTATGGCTACACCTTC	CASSRTGDRNYGYTF
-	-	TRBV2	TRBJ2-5	TGTGCCAGCAGTGCAACCGCAAGGACCCAGTACTTC	CASSATARTQYF
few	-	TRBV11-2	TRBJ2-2	TGTGCCAGCAGCCCCCGACTGAAAACCGGGGAGCTGTTTTTT	CASSPRLKTGELFF
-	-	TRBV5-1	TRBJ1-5	TGCGCCAGCAGCTTGGGACAGTATAGCAATCAGCCCCAGCATTTT	CASSLGQYSNQPQHF
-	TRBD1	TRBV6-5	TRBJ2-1	TGTGCCAGCAGACGAGGAGGACAGGGTTTGGAGCAGTTCTTC	CASRRGGQGLEQFF
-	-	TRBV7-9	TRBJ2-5	TGTGCCAGCAGCTTAGGAAAGGGCCTGGATGTGGTCCAGTACTTC	CASSLGKGLDVVQYF
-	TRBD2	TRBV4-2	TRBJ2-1	TGTGCCAGCAGCCAGAACGATGGCGCGAGCGGGGGAAGCGTGAATGAGCAGTTCTTC	CASSQNDGASGGSVNEQFF
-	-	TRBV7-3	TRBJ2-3	TGTGCCAGCAGCTCTGGGGCCAGCACAGATACGCAGTATTTT	CASSSGASTDTQYF
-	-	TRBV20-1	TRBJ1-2	TGCAGTGCTAGGGGGCGAGATGGCTACACCTTC	CSARGRDGYTF
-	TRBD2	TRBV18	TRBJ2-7	TGTGCCAGCTCACTGACGGGACTAGCGGGCTCAAGCTCCTACGAGCAGTACTTC	CASSLTGLAGSSSYEQYF
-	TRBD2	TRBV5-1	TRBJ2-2	TGCGCCAGCCAAGCAACGGGACGGCGGGGGACCGGGGAGCTGTTTTTT	CASQATGRRGTGELFF
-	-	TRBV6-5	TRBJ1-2	TGTGCCAGCAGTGCCAGACAGGCCCACTATGGCTACACCTTC	CASSARQAHYGYTF
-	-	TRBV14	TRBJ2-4	TGTGCCAGCAGCCCTACAGGGTTTACGGCCAAAAACATTCAGTACTTC	CASSPTGFTAKNIQYF